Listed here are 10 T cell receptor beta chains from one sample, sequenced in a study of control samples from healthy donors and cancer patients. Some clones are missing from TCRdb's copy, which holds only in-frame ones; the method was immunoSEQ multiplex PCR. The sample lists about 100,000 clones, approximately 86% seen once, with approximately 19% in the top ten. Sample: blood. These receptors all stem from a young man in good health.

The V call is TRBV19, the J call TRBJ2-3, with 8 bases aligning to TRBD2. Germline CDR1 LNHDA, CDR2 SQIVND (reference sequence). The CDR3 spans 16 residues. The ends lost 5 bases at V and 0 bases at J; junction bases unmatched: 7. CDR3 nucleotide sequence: TGTGCCAGTAGTGTGCCAGCGGGGGCCAGCACAGATACGCAGTATTTT. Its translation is CASSVPAGASTDTQYF.

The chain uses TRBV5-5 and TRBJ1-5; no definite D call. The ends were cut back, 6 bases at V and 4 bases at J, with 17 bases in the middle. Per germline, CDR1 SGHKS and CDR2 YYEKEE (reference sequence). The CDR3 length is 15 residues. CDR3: CASTTGPGMNQPQHF. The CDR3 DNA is TGTGCCAGCACAACCGGCCCGGGCATGAATCAGCCCCAGCATTTT.

CDR3 nucleotides: TGCAGCGTTGGGTCGGGAATCAATCAGCCCCAGCATTTT. Translated: CSVGSGINQPQHF. The V and J genes are TRBV29-1 and TRBJ1-5, with unresolved D. The ends were cut back, 4 bases at V and 3 bases at J, with 10 bases in the middle. Germline lookup yields CDR1 SQVTM and CDR2 ANQGSEA. This CDR3 has 13 amino acids.

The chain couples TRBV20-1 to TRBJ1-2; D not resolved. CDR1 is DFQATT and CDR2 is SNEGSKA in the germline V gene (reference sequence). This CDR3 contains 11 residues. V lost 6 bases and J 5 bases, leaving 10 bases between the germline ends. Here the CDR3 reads CSARAVYGYTF. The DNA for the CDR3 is TGCAGTGCCCGAGCAGTATATGGCTACACCTTC.

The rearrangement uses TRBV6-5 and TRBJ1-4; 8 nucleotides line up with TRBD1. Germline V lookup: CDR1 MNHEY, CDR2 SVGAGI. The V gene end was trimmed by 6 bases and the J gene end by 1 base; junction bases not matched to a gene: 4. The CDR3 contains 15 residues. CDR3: CASRQGTGTNEKLFF. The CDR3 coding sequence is TGTGCCAGCAGACAGGGGACAGGAACTAATGAAAAACTGTTTTTT.

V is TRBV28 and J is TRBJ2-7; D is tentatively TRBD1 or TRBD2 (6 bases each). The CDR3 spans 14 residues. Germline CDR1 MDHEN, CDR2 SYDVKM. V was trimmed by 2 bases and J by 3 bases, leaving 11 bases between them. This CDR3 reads CASSLGGPHYEQYF. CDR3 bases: TGTGCCAGCAGTTTAGGGGGGCCCCACTACGAGCAGTACTTC.

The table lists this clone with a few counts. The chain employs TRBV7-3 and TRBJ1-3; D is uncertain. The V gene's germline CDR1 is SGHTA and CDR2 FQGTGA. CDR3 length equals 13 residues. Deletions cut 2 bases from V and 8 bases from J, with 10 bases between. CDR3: CASSLSHGDTIYF. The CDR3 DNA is TGTGCCAGCAGCTTATCCCATGGGGACACCATATATTTT. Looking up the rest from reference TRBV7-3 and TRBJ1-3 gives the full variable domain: GAGVSQTPSNKVTEKGKYVELRCDPISGHTALYWYRQSLGQGPEFLIYFQGTGAADDSGLPNDRFFAVRPEGSVSTLKIQRTERGDSAVYLCASSLSHGDTIYFGEGSWLTVV.

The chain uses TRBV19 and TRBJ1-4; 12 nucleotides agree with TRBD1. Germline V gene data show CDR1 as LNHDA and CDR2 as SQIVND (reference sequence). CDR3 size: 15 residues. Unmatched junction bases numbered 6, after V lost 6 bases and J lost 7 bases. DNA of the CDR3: TGTGCCAGTAGCACTAGGGACAGGGGGCGTGAAAAACTGTTTTTT. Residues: CASSTRDRGREKLFF.

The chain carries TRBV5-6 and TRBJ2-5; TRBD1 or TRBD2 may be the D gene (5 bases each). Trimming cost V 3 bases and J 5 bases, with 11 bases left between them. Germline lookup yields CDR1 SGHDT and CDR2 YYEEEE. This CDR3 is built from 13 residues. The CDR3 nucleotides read TGTGCCAGCAGCTCGGGGCGCGGGGAGACCCAGTACTTC. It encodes CASSSGRGETQYF.

Here the CDR3 reads CASSGQGTDTQYF. The CDR3 nucleotides are TGTGCCAGCAGTGGGCAGGGAACAGATACGCAGTATTTT. The chain has TRBV25-1 and TRBJ2-3; TRBD1 might be the D (5 bases). Per the germline V gene, CDR1 is MGHDK and CDR2 is SYGVNS. The length of the CDR3 is 13 residues. V was pared by 4 bases and J by 3 bases, with 8 bases between.